This T cell receptor (beta chain) was captured in a study of blood T cell repertoires in COVID-19. From germline, CDR1 is SGHTA and CDR2 FQGNSA. Trimming at V came to 4 bases and at J to 6 bases, leaving 6 bases not matched to a gene. The CDR3 sequence is 14 residues long. Sequencing was performed with immunoSEQ multiplex PCR; in TCRdb, only in-frame clones are kept and a portion is missing. Seen here are roughly 100,000 clones, over 65% observed once, and the top ten hold 4% to 5.5%. V gene TRBV7-2 combines with J gene TRBJ1-5; TRBD1 matches 7 bases. Sequenced material: peripheral blood. This clonotype originated in a human donor in a cohort sampled during active COVID-19. The CDR3, as DNA: TGTGCCAGCAGCTCACAGGGGTCCCCTCAGCCCCAGCATTTT. As protein: CASSSQGSPQPQHF.